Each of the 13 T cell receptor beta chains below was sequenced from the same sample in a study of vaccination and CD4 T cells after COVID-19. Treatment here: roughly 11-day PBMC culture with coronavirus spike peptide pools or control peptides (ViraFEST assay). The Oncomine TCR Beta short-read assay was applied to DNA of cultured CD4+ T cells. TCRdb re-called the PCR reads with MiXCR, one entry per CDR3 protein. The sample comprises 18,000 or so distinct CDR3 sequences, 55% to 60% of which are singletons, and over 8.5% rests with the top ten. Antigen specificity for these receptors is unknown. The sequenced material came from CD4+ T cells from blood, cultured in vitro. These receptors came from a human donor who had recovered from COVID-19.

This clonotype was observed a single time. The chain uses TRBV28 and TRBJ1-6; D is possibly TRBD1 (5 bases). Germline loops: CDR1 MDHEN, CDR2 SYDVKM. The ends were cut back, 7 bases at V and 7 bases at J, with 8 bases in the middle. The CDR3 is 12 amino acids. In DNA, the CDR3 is TGTGCCAGCAACGGGGGAAATTCACCCCTCCACTTT. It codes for CASNGGNSPLHF.

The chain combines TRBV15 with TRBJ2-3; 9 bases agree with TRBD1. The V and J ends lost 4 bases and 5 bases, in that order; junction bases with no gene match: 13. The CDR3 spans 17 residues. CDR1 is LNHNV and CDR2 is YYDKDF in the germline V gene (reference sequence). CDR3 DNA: TGTGCCACCAGCACCCTCACCGAAGGGACAGGGCAAGATACGCAGTATTTT. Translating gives CATSTLTEGTGQDTQYF. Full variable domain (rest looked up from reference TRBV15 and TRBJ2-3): DAMVIQNPRYQVTQFGKPVTLSCSQTLNHNVMYWYQQKSSQAPKLLFHYYDKDFNNEADTPDNFQSRRPNTSFCFLDIRSPGLGDTAMYLCATSTLTEGTGQDTQYFGPGTRLTVL.

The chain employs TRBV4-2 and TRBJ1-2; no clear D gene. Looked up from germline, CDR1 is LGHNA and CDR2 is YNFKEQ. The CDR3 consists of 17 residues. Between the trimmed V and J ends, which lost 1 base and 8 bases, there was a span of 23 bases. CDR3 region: CASSQVGSGQYFVGYTF. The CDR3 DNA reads TGTGCCAGCAGCCAAGTAGGGTCGGGTCAGTACTTTGTGGGCTACACCTTC.

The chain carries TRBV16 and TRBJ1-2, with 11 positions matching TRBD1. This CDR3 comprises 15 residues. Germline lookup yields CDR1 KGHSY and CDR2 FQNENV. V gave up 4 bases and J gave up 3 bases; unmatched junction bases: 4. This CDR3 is CASSRQGQGDYGYTF. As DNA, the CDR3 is TGTGCCAGCAGCCGCCAGGGACAGGGGGACTATGGCTACACCTTC. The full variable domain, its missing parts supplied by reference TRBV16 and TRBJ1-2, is GEEVAQTPKHLVRGEGQKAKLYCAPIKGHSYVFWYQQVLKNEFKFLISFQNENVFDETGMPKERFSAKCLPNSPCSLEIQATKLEDSAVYFCASSRQGQGDYGYTFGSGTRLTVV.

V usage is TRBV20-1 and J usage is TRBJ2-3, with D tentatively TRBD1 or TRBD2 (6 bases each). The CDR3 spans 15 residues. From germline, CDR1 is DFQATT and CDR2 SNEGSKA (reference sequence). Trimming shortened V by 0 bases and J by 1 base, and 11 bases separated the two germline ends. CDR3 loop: CSARDQGTRTDTQYF. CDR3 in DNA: TGCAGTGCTAGAGATCAGGGGACTCGCACAGATACGCAGTATTTT.

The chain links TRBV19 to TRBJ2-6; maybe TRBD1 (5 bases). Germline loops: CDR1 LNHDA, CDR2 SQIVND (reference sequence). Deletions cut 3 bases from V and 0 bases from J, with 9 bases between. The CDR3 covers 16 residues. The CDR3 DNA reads TGTGCCAGTAGTATCCCAACAGGCTCTGGGGCCAACGTCCTGACTTTC. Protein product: CASSIPTGSGANVLTF. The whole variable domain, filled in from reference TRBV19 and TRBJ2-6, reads DGGITQSPKYLFRKEGQNVTLSCEQNLNHDAMYWYRQDPGQGLRLIYYSQIVNDFQKGDIAEGYSVSREKKESFPLTVTSAQKNPTAFYLCASSIPTGSGANVLTFGAGSRLTVL.

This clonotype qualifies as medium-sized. CDR3 nucleotides: TGTGCCAGCAGCTTCTCAACTAGGTCCGACGAGCAGTACTTC. This translates into CASSFSTRSDEQYF. The rearrangement uses TRBV7-9 and TRBJ2-7; D may be TRBD2 (5 bases). The CDR3 sequence is 14 residues long. Trimming removed 3 bases at V and 5 bases at J, with 14 bases between. CDR1 is SEHNR, CDR2 FQNEAQ, per germline (reference sequence).

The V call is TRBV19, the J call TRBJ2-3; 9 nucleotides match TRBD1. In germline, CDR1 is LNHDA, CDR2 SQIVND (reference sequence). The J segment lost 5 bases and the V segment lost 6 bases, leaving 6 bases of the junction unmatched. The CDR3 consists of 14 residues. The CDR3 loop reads CASSPQGAIDTQYF. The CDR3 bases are TGTGCCAGTAGCCCACAGGGGGCAATAGATACGCAGTATTTT.

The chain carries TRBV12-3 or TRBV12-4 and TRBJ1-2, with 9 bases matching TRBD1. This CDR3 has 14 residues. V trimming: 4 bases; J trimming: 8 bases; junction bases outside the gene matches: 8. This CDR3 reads CASSSAGTGRGYTF. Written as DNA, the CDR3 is TGTGCCAGCAGTTCTGCGGGGACAGGGAGGGGCTACACCTTC.

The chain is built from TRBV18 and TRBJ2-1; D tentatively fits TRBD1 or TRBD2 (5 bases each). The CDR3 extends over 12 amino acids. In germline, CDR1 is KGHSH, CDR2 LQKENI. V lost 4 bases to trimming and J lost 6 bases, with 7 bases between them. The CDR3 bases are TGTGCCAGCTCACTGGGGACCAATGAGCAGTTCTTC. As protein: CASSLGTNEQFF. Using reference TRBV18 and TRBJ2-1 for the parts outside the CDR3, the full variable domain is NAGVMQNPRHLVRRRGQEARLRCSPMKGHSHVYWYRQLPEEGLKFMVYLQKENIIDESGMPKERFSAEFPKEGPSILRIQQVVRGDSAAYFCASSLGTNEQFFGPGTRLTVL.

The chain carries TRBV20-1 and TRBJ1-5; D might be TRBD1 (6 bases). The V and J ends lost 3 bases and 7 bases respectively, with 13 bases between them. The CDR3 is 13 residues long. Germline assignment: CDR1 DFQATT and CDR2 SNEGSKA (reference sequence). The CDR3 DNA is TGCAGTGCTAGCAAGGGGGTGGACCAGCCCCAGCATTTT. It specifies CSASKGVDQPQHF.

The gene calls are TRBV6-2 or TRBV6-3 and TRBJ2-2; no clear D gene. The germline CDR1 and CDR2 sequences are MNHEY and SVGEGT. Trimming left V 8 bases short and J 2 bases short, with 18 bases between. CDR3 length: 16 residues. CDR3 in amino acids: CASGLYRPLNTGELFF. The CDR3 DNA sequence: TGTGCCAGCGGGTTGTACCGGCCGCTCAACACCGGGGAGCTGTTTTTT.

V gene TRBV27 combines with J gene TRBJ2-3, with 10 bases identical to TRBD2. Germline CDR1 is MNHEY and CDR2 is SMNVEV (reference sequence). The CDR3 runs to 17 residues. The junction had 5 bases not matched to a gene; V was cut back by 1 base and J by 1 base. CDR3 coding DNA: TGTGCCAGCAGTTTATTAAGGGGGACTAGCGGCACAGATACGCAGTATTTT. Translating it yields CASSLLRGTSGTDTQYF.